The 2 T cell receptor beta chains listed next were all sequenced from one sample in a study of blood T cell repertoires in COVID-19. Only in-frame clones appear in the TCRdb table, and some are missing; sequencing was by immunoSEQ multiplex PCR. There are nearly 90,000 clones in the sample; around 88% occur only once, and under 0.6% lies in the top ten. The sequencing sample was made of peripheral blood. The receptor source for this set is a man in his sixties with acute or convalescent COVID-19.

This clone appeared a few times. The genes are TRBV19 and TRBJ1-5; TRBD1 agrees at 7 bases. The CDR3 totals 14 residues. Germline assignment: CDR1 LNHDA and CDR2 SQIVND (reference sequence). The junction had 4 bases not matched to a gene; V was cut back by 6 bases and J by 2 bases. As DNA, the CDR3 is TGTGCCAGTAGACCTGACAGGGGCAATCAGCCCCAGCATTTT. Its protein product is CASRPDRGNQPQHF. The entire variable domain, with the rest obtained from reference TRBV19 and TRBJ1-5, is as follows: DGGITQSPKYLFRKEGQNVTLSCEQNLNHDAMYWYRQDPGQGLRLIYYSQIVNDFQKGDIAEGYSVSREKKESFPLTVTSAQKNPTAFYLCASRPDRGNQPQHFGDGTRLSIL.

The rearrangement links TRBV20-1 to TRBJ2-7; no definite D call. The CDR3 loop spans 12 amino acids. Germline-derived CDR1 and CDR2 are DFQATT and SNEGSKA (reference sequence). Trimming pared 3 bases from V and 3 bases from J, leaving 9 bases between. This chain's CDR3 is CSASYSLYEQYF. The CDR3 DNA reads as TGCAGTGCTAGTTATAGTCTCTACGAGCAGTACTTC.